This TCR beta chain was identified during a study of CD8 T cells in Susac syndrome. RNA was extracted with the RNeasy kit, and a quantity of roughly 0.45 to 1 ug was reverse transcribed using random hexamers. Multiplex immunoSEQ PCR targeted 54 Vbeta and 13 Jbeta TCR beta segments. TCRdb re-called the immunoSEQ multiplex PCR reads with MiXCR, one entry per CDR3 protein. Of around 110,000 distinct CDR3 sequences in the sample, roughly 94% were seen once. The germline V gene encodes CDR1 DFQATT and CDR2 SNEGSKA (reference sequence). V was pared by 2 bases and J by 10 bases, with 8 bases between. The CDR3 loop spans 10 amino acids. CD8+ and CD4+ T cells circulating in blood were sequenced for TCR beta.

Specimen: CD8+ T cells from PBMCs. The TCR sequence derives from a human donor with Susac syndrome. This sequence joins TRBV20-1 and TRBJ1-1; D not certain. The CDR3 DNA sequence: TGCAGTGCTAGACCACTACGAGCTTTCTTT. Its translation is CSARPLRAFF.